Below are 11 T cell receptor beta chains sequenced from a single sample in a study of early T cells in non-severe SARS-CoV-2 infection (TCRdb year 2021). The library was prepared using 5' RACE. The instrument given in TCRdb is NextSeq 500. TCRdb reanalyzed the raw reads on its own, using fastp at Q25 for trimming and MiXCR for clone calling, and kept in-frame beta chains. A single entry per CDR3 protein holds the most common genes and DNA from its merged rows. This sample holds approximately 26,000 distinct CDR3 sequences; around 4.4% were observed only once. The top ten hold about an eighth of the sample. Sample: whole blood. The receptors originated from an adult who was a healthcare worker with PCR-confirmed SARS-CoV-2 infection or an uninfected control (not recorded which).

The chain has TRBV14 and TRBJ2-2; D call uncertain. Germline V gene data show CDR1 as SGHDN and CDR2 as FVKESK. The CDR3 is made up of 16 amino acids. Trimming shortened V by 1 base and J by 1 base, and 10 bases separated the two germline ends. CDR3 in amino acids: CASSQGVNQNTGELFF. Here the CDR3 DNA reads TGTGCCAGCAGCCAAGGGGTTAATCAGAACACCGGGGAGCTGTTTTTT.

This clonotype was detected ten times or more. The J gene is TRBJ2-1, the V gene TRBV11-2; D perhaps matches TRBD2 (5 bases). Trimming shortened V by 5 bases and J by 9 bases, and 29 bases separated the two germline ends. The CDR3 loop spans 18 amino acids. Germline assignment: CDR1 SGHAT and CDR2 FQNNGV. The CDR3 reads CASSPGRGSGPRPSEQFF. The CDR3 nucleotides read TGTGCCAGCAGCCCGGGGAGAGGGAGCGGTCCCCGACCCAGTGAGCAGTTCTTC.

This clonotype was seen at least ten times. The V and J genes are TRBV7-2 and TRBJ2-1, with 7 bases lining up with TRBD2. Germline V gene sequence: CDR1 SGHTA, CDR2 FQGNSA. J gave up 6 bases and V 7 bases, and 12 bases lay outside the gene matches. The CDR3 is made up of 15 amino acids. The DNA of the CDR3 is TGTGCCAGCACCGGTTGGGGGAGGGCCACCAATGAGCAGTTCTTC. Residues: CASTGWGRATNEQFF.

By sample share, this clonotype is medium-sized. The rearrangement joins TRBV6-5 to TRBJ2-2; maybe TRBD2 (5 bases). The V and J ends lost 3 bases and 4 bases respectively, with 12 bases between them. CDR3 length equals 15 residues. The V gene's germline CDR1 is MNHEY and CDR2 SVGAGI. CDR3 DNA sequence: TGTGCCAGCAGTTATTCGTGGGAGTTCACCGGGGAGCTGTTTTTT. Translated, it gives CASSYSWEFTGELFF.

This clonotype was counted between two and nine times. The chain recombines TRBV20-1 with TRBJ2-5, with D possibly matching TRBD1 (6 bases). The CDR3 runs 16 residues. CDR1 is DFQATT, CDR2 SNEGSKA, per germline (reference sequence). With 0 bases removed from V and 6 bases from J, the gap between germline ends came to 20 bases. CDR3 loop: CSAREQGSILLKTQYF. The CDR3 coding sequence is TGCAGTGCTAGAGAACAGGGCAGTATCTTGCTGAAGACCCAGTACTTC.

This clonotype was seen ten or more times. The V and J genes are TRBV28 and TRBJ2-4; D remains ambiguous. Trimming left V 7 bases short and J 0 bases short, with 16 bases between. The CDR3 has 16 amino acids. CDR1 and CDR2 (germline): MDHEN, SYDVKM. The DNA for the CDR3 is TGTGCCAGCACCCAATACGGGTTACTAGCCAAAAACATTCAGTACTTC. Its protein product is CASTQYGLLAKNIQYF. The full variable domain, rest sourced from reference TRBV28 and TRBJ2-4, is DVKVTQSSRYLVKRTGEKVFLECVQDMDHENMFWYRQDPGLGLRLIYFSYDVKMKEKGDIPEGYSVSREKKERFSLILESASTNQTSMYLCASTQYGLLAKNIQYFGAGTRLSVL.

Many counts were recorded for this clonotype. The chain recombines TRBV10-3 with TRBJ2-1, with D possibly matching TRBD2 (5 bases). The CDR3 has 15 amino acids. The V gene's germline CDR1 is ENHRY and CDR2 SYGVKD. Trimming stripped 6 bases from V and 4 bases from J, with 16 bases between. The CDR3 DNA follows: TGTGCCATCAGCCCCGGGAAAATCTTTTACAATGAGCAGTTCTTC. This gives the protein CAISPGKIFYNEQFF.

This clonotype has at least ten counts. The V gene is TRBV10-3, the J gene TRBJ2-6; D is ambiguous. This CDR3 contains 16 residues. Germline lookup yields CDR1 ENHRY and CDR2 SYGVKD. V lost 0 bases to trimming and J lost 1 base, with 7 bases between them. The CDR3 spells CAISESGVSGANVLTF. The CDR3 coding sequence is TGTGCCATCAGTGAGTCTGGGGTTTCTGGGGCCAACGTCCTGACTTTC.

In its sample, this clonotype was seen many times. V gene TRBV12-3 or TRBV12-4 combines with J gene TRBJ1-2; 8 positions match TRBD1. J lost 4 bases, V lost 6 bases, and 4 bases had no gene match. This CDR3 has 13 amino acids. CDR3 amino acids: CASSSDRGYGYTF. The CDR3 bases are TGTGCCAGCAGCTCCGACAGGGGCTATGGCTACACCTTC.

This clonotype was detected ten times or more. CDR3 sequence reads: CASSVSRPRVDTQYF. CDR3 bases: TGTGCCAGCAGTGTCTCGAGGCCCCGGGTCGATACGCAGTATTTT. This rearrangement joins TRBV6-5 to TRBJ2-3, with D hard to call. V shed 5 bases and J shed 6 bases, with 18 bases lying between them. Germline lookup yields CDR1 MNHEY and CDR2 SVGAGI. This CDR3 has 15 residues.

This clonotype was picked up many times. The chain has TRBV7-9 and TRBJ1-3; no reliable D call. CDR1 is SEHNR, CDR2 FQNEAQ, per germline (reference sequence). With 2 bases removed from V and 1 base from J, the gap between germline ends came to 6 bases. The CDR3 covers 14 residues. In DNA form, the CDR3 reads TGTGCCAGCAGCTTATCCACTTCTGGAAACACCATATATTTT. It codes for CASSLSTSGNTIYF.